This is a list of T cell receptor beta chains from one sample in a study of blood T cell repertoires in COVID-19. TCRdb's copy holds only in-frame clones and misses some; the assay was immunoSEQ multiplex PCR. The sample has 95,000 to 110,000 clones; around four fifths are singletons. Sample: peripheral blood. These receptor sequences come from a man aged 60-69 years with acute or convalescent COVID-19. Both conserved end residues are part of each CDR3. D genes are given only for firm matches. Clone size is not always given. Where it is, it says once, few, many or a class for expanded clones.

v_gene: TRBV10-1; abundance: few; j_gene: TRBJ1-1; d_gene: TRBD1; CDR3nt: TGCGCCAGCAGTGCAGGGGGCCGCACTGAAGCTTTCTTT; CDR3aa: CASSAGGRTEAFF
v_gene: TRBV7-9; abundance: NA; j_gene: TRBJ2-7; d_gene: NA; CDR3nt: TGTGCCAGCAGCCCAAGGGGTCCCTACGAGCAGTACTTC; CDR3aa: CASSPRGPYEQYF
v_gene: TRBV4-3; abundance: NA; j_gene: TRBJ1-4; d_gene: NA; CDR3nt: TGCGCCAGCAGCCGGGGACGGGCGGGGGAAAAACTGTTTTTT; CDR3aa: CASSRGRAGEKLFF
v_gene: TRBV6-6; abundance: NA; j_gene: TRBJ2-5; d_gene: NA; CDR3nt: TGTGCCACCTTAGCGGACTACAGCCAAGAGACCCAGTACTTC; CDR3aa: CATLADYSQETQYF
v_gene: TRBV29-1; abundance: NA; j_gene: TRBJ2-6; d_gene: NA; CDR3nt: TGCAGCGTTGTGTACGACAGCTTCCTCTCTGGGGCCAACGTCCTGACTTTC; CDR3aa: CSVVYDSFLSGANVLTF
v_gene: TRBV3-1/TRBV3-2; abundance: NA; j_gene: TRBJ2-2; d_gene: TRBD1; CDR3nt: TGTGCCAGCAGCCAACGATACAGGGGCTCGAACACCGGGGAGCTGTTTTTT; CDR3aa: CASSQRYRGSNTGELFF
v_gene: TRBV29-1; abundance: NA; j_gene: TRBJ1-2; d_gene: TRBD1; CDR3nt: TGCAGCGTGGCAGGGGGGTATGGCTACACCTTC; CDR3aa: CSVAGGYGYTF
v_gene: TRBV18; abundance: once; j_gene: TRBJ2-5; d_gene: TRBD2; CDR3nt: TGTGCCAGCTCTCCCGGACTAGCGGCTCAAGAGACCCAGTACTTC; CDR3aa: CASSPGLAAQETQYF
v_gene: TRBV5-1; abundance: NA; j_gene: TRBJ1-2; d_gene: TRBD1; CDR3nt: TGCGCCAGCACCCTCGACAGGGGCTATGGCTACACCTTC; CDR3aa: CASTLDRGYGYTF
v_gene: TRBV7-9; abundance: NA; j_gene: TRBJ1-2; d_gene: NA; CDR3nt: TGTGCCAGCAGCTTAGACGGGGATCTCTATGGTGGCTACACCTTC; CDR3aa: CASSLDGDLYGGYTF
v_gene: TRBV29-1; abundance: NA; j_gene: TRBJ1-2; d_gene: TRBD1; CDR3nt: TGCAGCGTCGGACAGGGGATTGGCTACACCTTC; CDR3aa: CSVGQGIGYTF
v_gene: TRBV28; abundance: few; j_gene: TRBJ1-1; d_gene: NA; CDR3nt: TGTGCCAGCAGTTTAGCGGGTCGAGAAATGAACACTGAAGCTTTCTTT; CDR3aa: CASSLAGREMNTEAFF
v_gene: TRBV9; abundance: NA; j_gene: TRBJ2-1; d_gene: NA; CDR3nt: TGTGCCAGCAGGAGGGAGCAGGTCAGTCATGAGCAGTTCTTC; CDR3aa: CASRREQVSHEQFF
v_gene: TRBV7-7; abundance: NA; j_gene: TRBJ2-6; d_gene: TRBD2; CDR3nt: TGTGCTAGCAGCCCTGGACTAGCGGCCTCTGGGGCCAACGTCCTGACTTTC; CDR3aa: CASSPGLAASGANVLTF
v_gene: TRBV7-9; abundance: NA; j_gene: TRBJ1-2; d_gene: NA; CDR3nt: TGTGCCAGCGGAGGAGGGGACTATGGCTACACCTTC; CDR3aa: CASGGGDYGYTF
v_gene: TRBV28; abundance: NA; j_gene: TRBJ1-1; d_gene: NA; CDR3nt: TGTGCCAGCAGTCTGACTAACACTGAAGCTTTCTTT; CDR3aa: CASSLTNTEAFF
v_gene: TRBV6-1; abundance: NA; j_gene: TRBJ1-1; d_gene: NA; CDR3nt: TGTGCCAGCAGTGATGGAGGGTCGAACACTGAAGCTTTCTTT; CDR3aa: CASSDGGSNTEAFF
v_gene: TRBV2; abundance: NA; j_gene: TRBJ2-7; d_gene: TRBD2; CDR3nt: TGTGCCAGCAGTGAAGGCACTAGCGGATCCTACGAGCAGTACTTC; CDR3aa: CASSEGTSGSYEQYF
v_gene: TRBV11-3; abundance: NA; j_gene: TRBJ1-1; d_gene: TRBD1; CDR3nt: TGTGCCAGCAGCGCCCGTATACAGGGGGAGTTGAACACTGAAGCTTTCTTT; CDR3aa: CASSARIQGELNTEAFF
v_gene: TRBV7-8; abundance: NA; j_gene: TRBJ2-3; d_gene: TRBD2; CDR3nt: TGTGCCAGCAGGATTAGCGGGAGGCTGGATACGCAGTATTTT; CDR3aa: CASRISGRLDTQYF
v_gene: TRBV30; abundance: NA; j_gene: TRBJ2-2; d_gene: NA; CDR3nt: TGTGCCTGGAGTCTTAACACCGGGGAGCTGTTTTTT; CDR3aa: CAWSLNTGELFF
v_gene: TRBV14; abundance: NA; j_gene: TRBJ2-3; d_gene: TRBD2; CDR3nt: TGTGCCAGCAGCCAAACACAACTAGCGGGAGGGCCCCCAGATACGCAGTATTTT; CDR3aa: CASSQTQLAGGPPDTQYF
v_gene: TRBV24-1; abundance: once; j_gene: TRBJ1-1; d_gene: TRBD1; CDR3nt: TGTGCCACCAGTGATCCACGGGACAGGGGGTCGAACACTGAAGCTTTCTTT; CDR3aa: CATSDPRDRGSNTEAFF
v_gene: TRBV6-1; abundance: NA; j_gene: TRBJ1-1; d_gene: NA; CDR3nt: TGTGCCAGCAGTGAACTTCCGAACACTGAAGCTTTCTTT; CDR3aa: CASSELPNTEAFF
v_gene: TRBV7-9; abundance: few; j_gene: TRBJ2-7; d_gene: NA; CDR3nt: TGTGCCAGCAGCCCGCACGGGGGGTCGGGGGCGCGGGAGCAGTACTTC; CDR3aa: CASSPHGGSGAREQYF
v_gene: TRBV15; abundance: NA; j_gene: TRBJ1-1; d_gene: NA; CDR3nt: TGTGCCACCAGCAGCGTCGGAGAGATGAACACTGAAGCTTTCTTT; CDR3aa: CATSSVGEMNTEAFF
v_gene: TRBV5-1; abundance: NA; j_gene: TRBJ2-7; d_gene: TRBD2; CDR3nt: TGCGCCAGCAGCTCATTGAGGGGCGGGACTAGCGGAACCTACGAGCAGTACTTC; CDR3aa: CASSSLRGGTSGTYEQYF
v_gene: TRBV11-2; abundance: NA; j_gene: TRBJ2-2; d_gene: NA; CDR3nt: TGTGCCAGCAGCCCCTCACAGGGAGCCGGGGAGCTGTTTTTT; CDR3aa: CASSPSQGAGELFF
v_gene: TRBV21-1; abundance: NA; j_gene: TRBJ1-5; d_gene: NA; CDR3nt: TGTGCCAGCAGCAAAGAGCGGGGCCACCAGCCCCAGCATTTT; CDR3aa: CASSKERGHQPQHF
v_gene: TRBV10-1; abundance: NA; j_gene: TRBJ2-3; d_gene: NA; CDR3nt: TGCGCCAGCAGTGAGGGTCGGTCGGCGGGAATTCATGCAGATACGCAGTATTTT; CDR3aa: CASSEGRSAGIHADTQYF
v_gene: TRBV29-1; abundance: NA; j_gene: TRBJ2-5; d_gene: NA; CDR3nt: TGCAGCGTTGATACAGGGCTAGGGGAGACCCAGTACTTC; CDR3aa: CSVDTGLGETQYF